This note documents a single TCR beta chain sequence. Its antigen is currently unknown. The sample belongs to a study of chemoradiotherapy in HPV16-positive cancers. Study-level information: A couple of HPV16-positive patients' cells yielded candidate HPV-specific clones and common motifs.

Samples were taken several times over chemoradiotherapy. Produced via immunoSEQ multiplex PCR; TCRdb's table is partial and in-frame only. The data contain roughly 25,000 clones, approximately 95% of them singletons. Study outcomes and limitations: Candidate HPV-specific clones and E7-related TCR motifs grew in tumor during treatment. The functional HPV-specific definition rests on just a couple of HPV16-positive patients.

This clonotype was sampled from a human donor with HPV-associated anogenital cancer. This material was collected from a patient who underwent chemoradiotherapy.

DNA of the CDR3: TGTGCCAGCAGCTTAGGGGGGGTGTGGAATCAGCCCCAGCATTTT. Protein: CASSLGGVWNQPQHF. The rearrangement links TRBV7-2 to TRBJ1-5; maybe TRBD1 (5 bases). Trimming removed 1 base at V and 4 bases at J, with 11 bases between. CDR1 is SGHTA and CDR2 is FQGNSA in the germline V gene. This CDR3 spans 15 amino acids.